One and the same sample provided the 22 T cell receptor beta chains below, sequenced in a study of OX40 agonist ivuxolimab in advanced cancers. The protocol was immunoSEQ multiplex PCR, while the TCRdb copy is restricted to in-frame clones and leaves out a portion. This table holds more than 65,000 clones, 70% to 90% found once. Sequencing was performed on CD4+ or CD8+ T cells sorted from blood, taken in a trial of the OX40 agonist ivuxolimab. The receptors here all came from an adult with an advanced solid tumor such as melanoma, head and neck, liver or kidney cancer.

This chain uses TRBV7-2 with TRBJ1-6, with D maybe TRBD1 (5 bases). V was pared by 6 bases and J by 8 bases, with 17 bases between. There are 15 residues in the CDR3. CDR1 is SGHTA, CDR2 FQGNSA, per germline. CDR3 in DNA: TGTGCCAGCAGTAGGGACTTTGGCTCGTATTCACCCCTCCACTTT. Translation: CASSRDFGSYSPLHF.

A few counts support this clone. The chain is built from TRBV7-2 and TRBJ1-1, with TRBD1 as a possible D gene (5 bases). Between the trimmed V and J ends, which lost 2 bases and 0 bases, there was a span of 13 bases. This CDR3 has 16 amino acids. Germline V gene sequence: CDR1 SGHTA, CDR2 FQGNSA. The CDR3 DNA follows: TGTGCCAGCAGCTTAAGACCCGCAGGGCTGAACACTGAAGCTTTCTTT. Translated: CASSLRPAGLNTEAFF. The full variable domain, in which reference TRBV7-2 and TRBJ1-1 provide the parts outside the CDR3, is GAGVSQSPSNKVTEKGKDVELRCDPISGHTALYWYRQSLGQGLEFLIYFQGNSAPDKSGLPSDRFSAERTGGSVSTLTIQRTQQEDSAVYLCASSLRPAGLNTEAFFGQGTRLTVV.

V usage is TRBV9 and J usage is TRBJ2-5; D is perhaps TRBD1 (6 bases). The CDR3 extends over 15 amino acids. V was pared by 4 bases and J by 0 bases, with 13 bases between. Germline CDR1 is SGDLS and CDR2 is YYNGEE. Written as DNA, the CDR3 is TGTGCCAGCAGCATGCAGGGGAATTACCAAGAGACCCAGTACTTC. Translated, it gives CASSMQGNYQETQYF.

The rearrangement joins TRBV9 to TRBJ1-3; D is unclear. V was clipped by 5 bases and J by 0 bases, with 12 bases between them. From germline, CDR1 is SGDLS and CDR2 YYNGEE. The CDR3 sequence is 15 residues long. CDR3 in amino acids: CASSIGPSSGNTIYF. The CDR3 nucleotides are TGTGCCAGCAGTATTGGTCCTAGCTCTGGAAACACCATATATTTT.

The CDR3 loop is CATAGQAGYGYTF. The CDR3 DNA reads TGTGCCACCGCCGGACAGGCGGGCTATGGCTACACCTTC. This rearrangement joins TRBV6-1 to TRBJ1-2, with 7 bases fitting TRBD1. The junction had 9 bases not matched to a gene; V was cut back by 10 bases and J by 4 bases. The germline CDR1 and CDR2 sequences are MNHNS and SASEGT. The CDR3 sequence is 13 residues long.

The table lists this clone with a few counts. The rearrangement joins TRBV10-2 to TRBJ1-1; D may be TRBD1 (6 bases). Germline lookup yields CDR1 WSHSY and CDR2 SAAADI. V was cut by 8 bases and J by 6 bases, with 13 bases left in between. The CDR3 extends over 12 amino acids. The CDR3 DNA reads TGCGCCAGCCGTAGAGCAGGGGCTGAAGCTTTCTTT. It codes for CASRRAGAEAFF.

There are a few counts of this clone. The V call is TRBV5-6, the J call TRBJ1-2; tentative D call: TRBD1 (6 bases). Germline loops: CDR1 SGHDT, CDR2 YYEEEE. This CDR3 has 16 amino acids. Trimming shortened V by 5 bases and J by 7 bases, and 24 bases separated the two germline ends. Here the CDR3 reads CASRTGQPSGLGGYTF. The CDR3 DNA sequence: TGTGCCAGCAGAACCGGACAGCCCTCAGGGTTGGGTGGCTACACCTTC.

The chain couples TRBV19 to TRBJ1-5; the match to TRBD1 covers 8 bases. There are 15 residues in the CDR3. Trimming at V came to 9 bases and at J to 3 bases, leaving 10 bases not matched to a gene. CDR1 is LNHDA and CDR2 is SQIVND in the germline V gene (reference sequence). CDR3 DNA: TGTGCCAGCGGGGAAGGGGACAGGTTCAATCAGCCCCAGCATTTT. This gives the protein CASGEGDRFNQPQHF. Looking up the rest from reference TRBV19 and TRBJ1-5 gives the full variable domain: DGGITQSPKYLFRKEGQNVTLSCEQNLNHDAMYWYRQDPGQGLRLIYYSQIVNDFQKGDIAEGYSVSREKKESFPLTVTSAQKNPTAFYLCASGEGDRFNQPQHFGDGTRLSIL.

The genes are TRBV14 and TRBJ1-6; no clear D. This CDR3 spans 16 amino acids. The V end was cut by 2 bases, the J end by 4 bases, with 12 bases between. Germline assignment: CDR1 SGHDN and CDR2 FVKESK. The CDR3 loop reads CASSQKKRTYNSPLHF. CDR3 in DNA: TGTGCCAGCAGCCAAAAGAAAAGGACTTATAATTCACCCCTCCACTTT. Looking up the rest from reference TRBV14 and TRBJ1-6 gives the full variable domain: EAGVTQFPSHSVIEKGQTVTLRCDPISGHDNLYWYRRVMGKEIKFLLHFVKESKQDESGMPNNRFLAERTGGTYSTLKVQPAELEDSGVYFCASSQKKRTYNSPLHFGNGTRLTVT.

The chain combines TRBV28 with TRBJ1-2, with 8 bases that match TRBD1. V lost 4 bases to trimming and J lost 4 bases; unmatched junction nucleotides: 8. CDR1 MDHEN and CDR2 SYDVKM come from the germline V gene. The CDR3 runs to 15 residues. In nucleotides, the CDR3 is TGTGCCAGCAGTTCGCCCGGACAGGGAGGCTATGGCTACACCTTC. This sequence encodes CASSSPGQGGYGYTF.

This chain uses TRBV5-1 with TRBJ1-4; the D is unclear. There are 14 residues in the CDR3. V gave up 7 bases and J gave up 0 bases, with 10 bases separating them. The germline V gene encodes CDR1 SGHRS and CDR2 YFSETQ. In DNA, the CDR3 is TGCGCCAGCCGCGTCGGTCCAACTAATGAAAAACTGTTTTTT. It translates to CASRVGPTNEKLFF.

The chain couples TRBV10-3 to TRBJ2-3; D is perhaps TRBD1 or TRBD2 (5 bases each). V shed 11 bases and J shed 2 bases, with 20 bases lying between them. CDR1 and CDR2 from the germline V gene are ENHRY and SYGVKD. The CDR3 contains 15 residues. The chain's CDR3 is CASKGLAGNTDTQYF. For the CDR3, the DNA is TGTGCCTCCAAGGGGCTAGCAGGAAACACAGATACGCAGTATTTT.

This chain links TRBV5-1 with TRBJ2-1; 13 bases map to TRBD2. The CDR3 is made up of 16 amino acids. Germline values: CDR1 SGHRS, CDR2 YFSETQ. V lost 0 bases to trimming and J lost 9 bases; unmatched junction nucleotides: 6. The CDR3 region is CASSLGAGLAGPEQFF. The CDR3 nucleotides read TGCGCCAGCAGCTTGGGGGCGGGACTAGCGGGACCTGAGCAGTTCTTC.

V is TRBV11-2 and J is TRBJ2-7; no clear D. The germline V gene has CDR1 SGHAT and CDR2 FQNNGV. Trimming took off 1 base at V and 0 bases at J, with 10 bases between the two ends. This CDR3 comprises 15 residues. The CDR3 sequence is CASSLAPVSSYEQYF. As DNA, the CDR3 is TGTGCCAGCAGCTTAGCACCAGTAAGCTCCTACGAGCAGTACTTC.

This CDR3 is CASSYATPGTSPLHF. Written as DNA, the CDR3 is TGTGCCAGCAGTTACGCGACACCGGGGACTTCACCCCTCCACTTT. The chain employs TRBV6-6 and TRBJ1-6, with a tentative D call TRBD1 (5 bases). The CDR3 spans 15 residues. V gave up 2 bases and J gave up 9 bases, with 14 bases separating them. Germline-derived CDR1 and CDR2 are MNHNY and SVGAGI (reference sequence).

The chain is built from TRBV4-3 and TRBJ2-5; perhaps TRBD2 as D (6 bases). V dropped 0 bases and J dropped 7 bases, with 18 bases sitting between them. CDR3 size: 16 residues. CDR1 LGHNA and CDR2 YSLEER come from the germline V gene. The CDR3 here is CASSQDWLGGRATQYF. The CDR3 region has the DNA TGCGCCAGCAGCCAAGATTGGTTGGGGGGACGGGCGACCCAGTACTTC.

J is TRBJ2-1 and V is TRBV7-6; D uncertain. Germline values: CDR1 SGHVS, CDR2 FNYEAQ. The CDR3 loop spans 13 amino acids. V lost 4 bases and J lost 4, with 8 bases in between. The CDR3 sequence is CASSSDTYNEQFF. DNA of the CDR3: TGTGCCAGCAGCTCTGACACTTACAATGAGCAGTTCTTC. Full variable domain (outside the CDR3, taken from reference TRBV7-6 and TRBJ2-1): GAGVSQSPRYKVTKRGQDVALRCDPISGHVSLYWYRQALGQGPEFLTYFNYEAQQDKSGLPNDRFSAERPEGSISTLTIQRTEQRDSAMYRCASSSDTYNEQFFGPGTRLTVL.

The CDR3 region is CASTKGSPDTQYF. Written as DNA, the CDR3 is TGTGCCAGCACGAAGGGGAGCCCAGATACGCAGTATTTT. The chain links TRBV7-8 to TRBJ2-3; D may correspond to TRBD1 or TRBD2 (5 bases each). CDR1 is SGHVS and CDR2 is FQNEAQ in the germline V gene. Trimming pared 7 bases from V and 4 bases from J, leaving 12 bases between. This CDR3 comprises 13 residues. Variable domain in full (rest from reference TRBV7-8 and TRBJ2-3): GAGVSQSPRYKVAKRGQDVALRCDPISGHVSLFWYQQALGQGPEFLTYFQNEAQLDKSGLPSDRFFAERPEGSVSTLKIQRTQQEDSAVYLCASTKGSPDTQYFGPGTRLTVL.

CDR3 residues: CASSLAGRSQAETQYF. In nucleotides, the CDR3 is TGCGCCAGCAGCTTGGCCGGCAGGAGCCAAGCCGAGACCCAGTACTTC. The chain links TRBV5-1 to TRBJ2-5; no clear D gene. V was trimmed by 0 bases and J by 5 bases, leaving 17 bases between them. Germline V gene data show CDR1 as SGHRS and CDR2 as YFSETQ. The CDR3 length is 16 residues.

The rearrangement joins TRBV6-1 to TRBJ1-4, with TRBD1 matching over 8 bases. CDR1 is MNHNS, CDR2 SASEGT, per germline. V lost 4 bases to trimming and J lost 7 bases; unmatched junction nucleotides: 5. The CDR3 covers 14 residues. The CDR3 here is CASSATGTGEKLFF. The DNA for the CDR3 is TGTGCCAGCAGTGCCACCGGGACAGGTGAAAAACTGTTTTTT.

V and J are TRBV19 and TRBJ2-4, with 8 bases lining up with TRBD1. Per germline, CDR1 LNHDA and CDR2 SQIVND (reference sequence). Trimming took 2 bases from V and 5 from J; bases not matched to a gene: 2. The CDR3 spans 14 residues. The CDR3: CASSISGGENIQYF. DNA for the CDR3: TGTGCCAGTAGTATATCAGGGGGCGAAAACATTCAGTACTTC. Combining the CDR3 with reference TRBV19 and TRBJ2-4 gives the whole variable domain DGGITQSPKYLFRKEGQNVTLSCEQNLNHDAMYWYRQDPGQGLRLIYYSQIVNDFQKGDIAEGYSVSREKKESFPLTVTSAQKNPTAFYLCASSISGGENIQYFGAGTRLSVL.

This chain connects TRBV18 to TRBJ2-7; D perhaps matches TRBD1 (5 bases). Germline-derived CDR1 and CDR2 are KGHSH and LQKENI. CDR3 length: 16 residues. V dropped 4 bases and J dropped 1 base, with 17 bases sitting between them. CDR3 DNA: TGTGCCAGCTCACTGGAACGGACATTTACTTCCTACGAGCAGTACTTC. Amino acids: CASSLERTFTSYEQYF.